These T cell receptor beta chains were read from a single sample in a study of blood T cells in healthy people across ages. TCRdb fed the 5' RACE reads into MiXCR, producing one record per CDR3 protein. The data contain about a million distinct CDR3 sequences, roughly half of them singletons. The sample was blood. The receptors shown here come from a woman between 55 and 75 years old in good health. The CDR3 runs from the conserved cysteine through the conserved F or W. The D gene is left open where the match is weak. Not all rows give a size; the values are once, few, many and, for expanded clones, a class.

V gene	clone size	J gene	D gene	CDR3 protein	CDR3 DNA
TRBV5-6	few	TRBJ2-6	TRBD1	CASSLGAGGDITGANVLTF	TGTGCCAGCAGCTTGGGGGCAGGGGGCGACATTACTGGGGCCAACGTCCTGACTTTC
TRBV11-1	few	TRBJ2-3	.	CASSYSGGGVTDTQYF	TGTGCCAGCAGCTACTCTGGCGGAGGGGTCACAGATACGCAGTATTTT
TRBV7-2	.	TRBJ2-7	TRBD2	CASSSTSGSHEQYF	TGTGCCAGCAGCTCGACTAGCGGGAGTCATGAGCAGTACTTC
TRBV15	.	TRBJ2-1	.	CATSILVYYNEQFF	TGTGCCACCAGCATACTAGTTTACTACAATGAGCAGTTCTTC
TRBV29-1	.	TRBJ1-2	.	CSVPDRDYGYTF	TGCAGCGTCCCGGACAGAGATTATGGCTACACCTTC
TRBV28	.	TRBJ1-4	.	CASRTYGVGDEKLFF	TGTGCCAGCAGAACCTATGGCGTGGGTGATGAAAAACTGTTTTTT
TRBV14	.	TRBJ2-3	.	CASSQAPRLDTQYF	TGTGCCAGCAGCCAAGCCCCGCGGTTGGATACGCAGTATTTT
TRBV10-3	.	TRBJ1-1	.	CAISELGRVTNTEAFF	TGTGCCATCAGTGAACTCGGGCGCGTGACGAACACTGAAGCTTTCTTT
TRBV12-3/TRBV12-4	.	TRBJ2-5	.	CASQPRSGQETQYF	TGTGCCAGCCAGCCACGTTCGGGCCAAGAGACCCAGTACTTC
TRBV4-3	once	TRBJ2-3	TRBD1	CASSQDVTGVDTQYF	TGCGCCAGCAGCCAAGATGTGACAGGGGTCGATACGCAGTATTTT
TRBV29-1	.	TRBJ2-1	TRBD1	CSGVPGQGDEQFF	TGCAGCGGGGTGCCGGGACAGGGGGATGAGCAGTTCTTC
TRBV28	.	TRBJ2-7	.	CASNPNAYEQYF	TGTGCCAGCAACCCCAACGCCTACGAGCAGTACTTC
TRBV18	.	TRBJ2-5	.	CASSPPGTRETQYF	TGTGCCAGCTCACCCCCCGGGACGAGAGAGACCCAGTACTTC
TRBV20-1	.	TRBJ2-1	.	CSAEEYNEQFF	TGCAGTGCTGAGGAGTACAATGAGCAGTTCTTC
TRBV12-3/TRBV12-4	.	TRBJ2-7	.	CASSFGLLYEQYF	TGTGCCAGCAGTTTCGGTCTTCTCTACGAGCAGTACTTC
TRBV20-1	.	TRBJ2-3	TRBD1	CSARGPGQGPYYRPGTQYF	TGCAGTGCTAGAGGGCCGGGACAGGGTCCCTATTACCGTCCGGGTACGCAGTATTTT
TRBV20-1	.	TRBJ2-4	TRBD2	CSADGLASAQAKNIQYF	TGCAGTGCCGATGGACTAGCCAGCGCGCAAGCCAAAAACATTCAGTACTTC
TRBV2	.	TRBJ1-2	TRBD1	CASIPQGLSSSGYTF	TGTGCCAGCATACCACAGGGGCTGTCCTCTAGCGGCTACACCTTC
TRBV28	few	TRBJ2-1	TRBD2	CASSLKRRGSGQGWTSGSSEQFF	TGTGCCAGCAGTCTCAAAAGGAGGGGTTCCGGACAGGGATGGACTAGCGGGAGTAGTGAGCAGTTCTTC
TRBV12-3/TRBV12-4	.	TRBJ2-5	TRBD2	CASSREGLVQETQYF	TGTGCCAGCAGCCGAGAGGGACTAGTCCAAGAGACCCAGTACTTC
TRBV20-1	many	TRBJ2-3	TRBD2	CSARDPGLAGDTQYF	TGCAGTGCTAGAGATCCGGGACTAGCGGGAGACACGCAGTATTTT
TRBV2	.	TRBJ1-2	.	CASTVHSHGYTF	TGTGCCAGCACGGTACATAGTCATGGCTACACCTTC
TRBV29-1	.	TRBJ1-1	.	CSVARGSTEAFF	TGCAGCGTTGCGCGGGGGAGCACTGAAGCTTTCTTT
TRBV5-1	.	TRBJ2-3	TRBD1	CASSRNSGTGASDTQYF	TGCGCCAGCAGCCGTAACTCCGGGACAGGGGCGTCGGATACGCAGTATTTT
TRBV5-1	.	TRBJ2-3	.	CASNPSSGGDTQYF	TGCGCCAGCAACCCCTCGTCCGGGGGAGATACGCAGTATTTT
TRBV7-9	few	TRBJ2-7	.	CASSGRTASYEQYF	TGTGCCAGCAGCGGGAGGACGGCCTCCTACGAGCAGTACTTC
TRBV15	few	TRBJ2-3	TRBD2	CATSTAWGSGSADTQYF	TGTGCCACCAGCACCGCCTGGGGTAGCGGGAGCGCAGATACGCAGTATTTT
TRBV12-3/TRBV12-4	few	TRBJ2-1	.	CASSLASEQFF	TGTGCCAGCAGTTTAGCCTCCGAGCAGTTCTTC
TRBV6-5	.	TRBJ1-1	TRBD1	CASSYTRQGRTEAFF	TGTGCCAGCAGTTACACGAGACAGGGTAGGACTGAAGCTTTCTTT
TRBV7-6	.	TRBJ2-5	TRBD2	CASSGLAVPQETQYF	TGTGCCAGCAGCGGACTAGCGGTACCCCAAGAGACCCAGTACTTC
TRBV15	.	TRBJ2-1	.	CAISAWDKQQFF	TGTGCCATCTCAGCATGGGACAAGCAGCAGTTCTTC
TRBV7-2	few	TRBJ2-4	.	CASSSDRLNIQYF	TGTGCCAGCAGCTCAGACAGACTAAACATTCAGTACTTC
TRBV7-2	.	TRBJ2-7	.	CASSHGLHPYEQYF	TGTGCCAGCAGCCATGGGCTACACCCCTACGAGCAGTACTTC
TRBV18	.	TRBJ2-5	.	CASSPLPGERETQYF	TGTGCCAGCTCACCACTTCCGGGCGAGCGAGAGACCCAGTACTTC
TRBV7-3	.	TRBJ1-6	.	CASRLRVNSPLHF	TGCGCCAGCAGACTACGAGTTAATTCACCCCTCCACTTT
TRBV12-3/TRBV12-4	many	TRBJ2-3	.	CASSSRGYTQYF	TGTGCCAGCAGTTCCCGAGGGTATACGCAGTATTTT
TRBV20-1	.	TRBJ2-3	.	CSARWGGTDTQYF	TGCAGTGCTAGGTGGGGGGGCACAGATACGCAGTATTTT
TRBV27	.	TRBJ2-7	.	CASSFGVQYEQYF	TGTGCCAGCAGTTTCGGGGTACAATACGAGCAGTACTTC
TRBV11-3	.	TRBJ2-7	.	CASSQNRASYNEQYF	TGTGCCAGCAGTCAGAACCGGGCCTCCTACAATGAGCAGTACTTC
TRBV28	few	TRBJ2-5	.	CASSLRHPGNEQYF	TGTGCCAGCAGTCTCCGACACCCAGGCAATGAGCAGTACTTC
TRBV20-1	.	TRBJ2-7	TRBD2	CSLAGGSDEQYF	TGCAGTCTAGCGGGAGGCAGTGACGAGCAGTACTTC
TRBV7-2	.	TRBJ2-1	TRBD2	CASLPGRRGDLNEQFF	TGTGCCAGCCTACCCGGGCGACGGGGGGACCTCAATGAGCAGTTCTTC
TRBV19	many	TRBJ2-4	TRBD2	CASSPVGSGSKNIQYF	TGTGCCAGTAGCCCTGTCGGTAGCGGGAGTAAAAACATTCAGTACTTC
TRBV20-1	.	TRBJ2-1	TRBD2	CSAGTSAGYNEQFF	TGCAGTGCTGGGACTAGCGCCGGTTACAATGAGCAGTTCTTC
TRBV7-2	.	TRBJ2-3	TRBD1	CASSQRDSRADTQYF	TGTGCCAGCAGCCAAAGGGACAGCCGGGCAGATACGCAGTATTTT
TRBV6-1	few	TRBJ2-5	TRBD1	CASTKTGVGETQYF	TGTGCCAGCACCAAGACAGGGGTAGGGGAGACCCAGTACTTC
TRBV20-1	.	TRBJ2-7	.	CSATRLLYEQYF	TGCAGTGCTACCCGACTACTCTACGAGCAGTACTTC
TRBV19	.	TRBJ2-5	TRBD2	CASRLAGGLGETQYF	TGTGCCAGTAGATTAGCGGGAGGGCTAGGAGAGACCCAGTACTTC
TRBV20-1	once	TRBJ1-5	.	CSALQGAYSNQPQHF	TGCAGTGCTCTACAAGGGGCGTATAGCAATCAGCCCCAGCATTTT
TRBV28	few	TRBJ1-2	TRBD1	CASSSYGTDYGYTF	TGTGCCAGCAGTTCCTACGGGACAGACTATGGCTACACCTTC
TRBV12-3/TRBV12-4	.	TRBJ2-3	.	CASSTYRDATDTQYF	TGTGCCAGCAGCACATACAGGGACGCAACAGATACGCAGTATTTT
TRBV20-1	.	TRBJ2-3	.	CSAPGRERTDTQYF	TGCAGTGCCCCGGGAAGGGAGCGGACAGATACGCAGTATTTT
TRBV4-2	.	TRBJ2-7	TRBD2	CASSHWGGLAGIEQYF	TGTGCCAGCAGCCATTGGGGGGGACTAGCGGGAATCGAGCAGTACTTC
TRBV3-1	.	TRBJ2-7	TRBD2	CASSQRTSISYEQYF	TGTGCCAGCAGCCAACGGACTAGCATATCGTACGAGCAGTACTTC
TRBV6-2/TRBV6-3	.	TRBJ1-1	TRBD1	CATLKNPGQMNTEAFF	TGTGCCACCCTTAAGAACCCGGGACAGATGAACACTGAAGCTTTCTTT
TRBV29-1	few	TRBJ2-3	.	CSVEEAGWDTDTQYF	TGCAGCGTTGAAGAAGCGGGTTGGGACACAGATACGCAGTATTTT
TRBV20-1	.	TRBJ1-5	.	CSARVGQVWNQPQHF	TGCAGTGCTAGAGTAGGTCAGGTTTGGAATCAGCCCCAGCATTTT
TRBV7-9	few	TRBJ2-5	TRBD2	CASSLKTGGGTQYF	TGTGCCAGCAGCTTGAAGACGGGAGGGGGGACCCAGTACTTC
TRBV7-9	.	TRBJ1-4	.	CASSPTGMANEKLFF	TGTGCCAGCAGCCCAACAGGGATGGCTAATGAAAAACTGTTTTTT